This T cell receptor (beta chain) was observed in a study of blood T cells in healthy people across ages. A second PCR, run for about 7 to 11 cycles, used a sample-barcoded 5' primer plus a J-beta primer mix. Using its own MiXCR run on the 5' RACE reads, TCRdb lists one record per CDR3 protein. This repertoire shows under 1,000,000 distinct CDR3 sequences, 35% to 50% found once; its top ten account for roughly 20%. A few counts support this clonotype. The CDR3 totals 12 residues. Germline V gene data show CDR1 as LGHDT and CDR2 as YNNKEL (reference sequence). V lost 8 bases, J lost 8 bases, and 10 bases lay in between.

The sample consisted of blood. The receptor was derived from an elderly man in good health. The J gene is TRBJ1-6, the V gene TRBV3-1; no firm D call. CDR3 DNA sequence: TGTGCCAGCCAAGAATCGGATTCACCCCTCCACTTT. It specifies CASQESDSPLHF. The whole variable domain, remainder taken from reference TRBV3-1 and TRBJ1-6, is DTAVSQTPKYLVTQMGNDKSIKCEQNLGHDTMYWYKQDSKKFLKIMFSYNNKELIINETVPNRFSPKSPDKAHLNLHINSLELGDSAVYFCASQESDSPLHFGNGTRLTVT.